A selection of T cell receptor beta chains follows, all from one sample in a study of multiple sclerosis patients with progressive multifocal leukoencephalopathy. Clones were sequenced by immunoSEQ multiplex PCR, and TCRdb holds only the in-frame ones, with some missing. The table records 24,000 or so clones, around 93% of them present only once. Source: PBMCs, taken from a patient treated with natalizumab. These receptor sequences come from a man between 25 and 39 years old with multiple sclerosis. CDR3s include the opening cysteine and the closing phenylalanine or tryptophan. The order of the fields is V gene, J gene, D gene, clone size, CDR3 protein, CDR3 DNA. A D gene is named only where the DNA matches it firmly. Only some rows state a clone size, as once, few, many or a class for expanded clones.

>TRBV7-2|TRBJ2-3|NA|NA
CASSPRQVQYF
TGTGCCAGCAGCCCCCGACAGGTCCAGTATTTT
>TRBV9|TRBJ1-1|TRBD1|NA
CASSSGGAGAEAFF
TGTGCCAGCAGCTCAGGGGGCGCGGGCGCCGAAGCTTTCTTT
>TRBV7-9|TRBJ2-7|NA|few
CASSHGPSNEQYF
TGTGCCAGCAGCCACGGGCCCTCGAACGAGCAGTACTTC
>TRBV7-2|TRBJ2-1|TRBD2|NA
CASSLTSWRGSSYNEQFF
TGTGCCAGCAGCTTGACCTCCTGGCGGGGGAGCTCCTACAATGAGCAGTTCTTC
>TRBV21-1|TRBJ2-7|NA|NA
CASSPPSWRGESYEQYF
TGTGCCAGCAGCCCCCCTTCGTGGAGGGGAGAATCCTACGAGCAGTACTTC
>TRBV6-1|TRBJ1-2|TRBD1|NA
CASSSPGTGNGYTF
TGTGCCAGCAGTTCTCCCGGGACAGGGAATGGCTACACCTTC
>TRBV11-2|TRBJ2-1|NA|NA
CASSLWGSYNEQFF
TGTGCCAGCAGCTTATGGGGCAGCTACAATGAGCAGTTCTTC
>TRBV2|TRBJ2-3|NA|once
CASSARFDTQYF
TGTGCCAGCAGTGCTAGGTTCGACACGCAGTATTTT
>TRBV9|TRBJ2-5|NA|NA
CASSPGGSWETQYF
TGTGCCAGCAGCCCAGGGGGGTCTTGGGAGACCCAGTACTTC
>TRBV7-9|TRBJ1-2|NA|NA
CASSFEGSLRYNYGYTF
TGTGCCAGCAGCTTCGAGGGGTCACTCCGGTATAACTATGGCTACACCTTC
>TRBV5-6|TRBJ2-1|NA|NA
CASSLIAGEQFF
TGTGCCAGCAGCTTGATCGCGGGCGAGCAGTTCTTC
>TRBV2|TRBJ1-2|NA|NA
CASSQEGDGYTF
TGTGCCAGCAGTCAAGAGGGGGATGGCTACACCTTC
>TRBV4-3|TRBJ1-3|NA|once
CASSQGTTGSSSGNTIYF
TGCGCCAGCAGCCAGGGAACCACAGGGTCCTCCTCTGGAAACACCATATATTTT
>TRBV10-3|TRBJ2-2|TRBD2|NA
CATHSGANTGELFF
TGTGCTACGCATAGCGGGGCGAACACCGGGGAGCTGTTTTTT
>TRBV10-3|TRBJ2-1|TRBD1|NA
CAISGRTGDSEQFF
TGTGCCATCAGTGGAAGGACAGGGGATAGTGAGCAGTTCTTC
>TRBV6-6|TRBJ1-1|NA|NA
CASSYSSTRTTEAFF
TGTGCCAGCAGTTACTCGTCGACCAGGACCACTGAAGCTTTCTTT
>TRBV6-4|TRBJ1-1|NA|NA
CASRNTFMNTEAFF
TGTGCCAGCAGAAACACCTTTATGAACACTGAAGCTTTCTTT
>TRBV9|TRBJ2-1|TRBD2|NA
CASSYPGLGTYNEQFF
TGTGCCAGCAGCTACCCGGGACTAGGAACCTACAATGAGCAGTTCTTC
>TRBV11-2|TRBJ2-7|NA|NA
CASSLVSYEQYF
TGTGCCAGCAGCTTAGTATCCTACGAGCAGTACTTC
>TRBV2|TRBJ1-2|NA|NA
CASSERNIGQSRGYTF
TGTGCCAGCAGTGAAAGGAATATCGGACAGTCTAGAGGCTACACCTTC
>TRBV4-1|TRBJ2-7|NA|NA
CASSQGVSYEQYF
TGCGCCAGCAGCCAAGGGGTCTCCTACGAGCAGTACTTC
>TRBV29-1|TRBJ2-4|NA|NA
CSVEGEKFVTAKNIQYF
TGCAGCGTGGAAGGGGAGAAGTTTGTAACGGCCAAAAACATTCAGTACTTC
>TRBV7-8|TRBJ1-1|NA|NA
CASSGPGGNTEAFF
TGTGCCAGCAGCGGACCGGGGGGTAACACTGAAGCTTTCTTT
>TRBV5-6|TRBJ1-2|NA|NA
CASSLEGKSNYGYTF
TGTGCCAGCAGCTTGGAAGGGAAAAGTAACTATGGCTACACCTTC
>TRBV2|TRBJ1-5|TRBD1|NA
CASRLEGGFGNQPQHF
TGTGCCAGCAGACTTGAAGGGGGCTTCGGCAATCAGCCCCAGCATTTT
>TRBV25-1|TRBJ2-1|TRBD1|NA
CASSKTGTGFHEQFF
TGTGCCAGCAGTAAAACCGGGACAGGGTTCCATGAGCAGTTCTTC
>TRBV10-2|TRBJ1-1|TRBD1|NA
CASLRQGLGEAFF
TGCGCCAGCTTGAGACAGGGGCTCGGTGAAGCTTTCTTT
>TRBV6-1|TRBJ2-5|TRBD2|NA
CASSEALLAGGLGETQYF
TGTGCCAGCAGTGAAGCGCTTCTAGCGGGAGGGTTAGGAGAGACCCAGTACTTC
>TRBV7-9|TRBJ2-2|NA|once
CASSSTTGTGELFF
TGTGCCAGCAGCTCAACAACAGGCACCGGGGAGCTGTTTTTT
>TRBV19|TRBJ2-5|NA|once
CASSPRQGGMETQYF
TGTGCCAGTAGTCCGCGACAGGGCGGGATGGAGACCCAGTACTTC
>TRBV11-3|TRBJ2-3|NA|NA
CASSLASAGGTDTQYF
TGTGCCAGCAGCTTAGCCAGTGCTGGAGGTACAGATACGCAGTATTTT
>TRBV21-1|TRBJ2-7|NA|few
CASSSPGQAPSYEQYF
TGTGCCAGCAGCTCCCCGGGACAGGCTCCCTCCTACGAGCAGTACTTC
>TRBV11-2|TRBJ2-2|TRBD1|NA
CASSLGQGNTGELFF
TGTGCCAGCAGTTTGGGACAGGGAAACACCGGGGAGCTGTTTTTT
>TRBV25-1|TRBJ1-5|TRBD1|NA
CASSEPGTGVNQPQHF
TGTGCCAGCAGTGAACCCGGGACAGGGGTTAATCAGCCCCAGCATTTT
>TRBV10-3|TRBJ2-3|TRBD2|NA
CAISRTSGRSTDTQYF
TGTGCCATCAGTAGGACTAGCGGGAGGAGCACAGATACGCAGTATTTT
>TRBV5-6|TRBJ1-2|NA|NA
CASSSFDRGYGYTF
TGTGCCAGCAGCTCCTTCGACAGAGGGTATGGCTACACCTTC
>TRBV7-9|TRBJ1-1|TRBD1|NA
CASSLGQGARYEAFF
TGTGCCAGCAGCTTGGGGCAGGGGGCGAGATATGAAGCTTTCTTT